Sequencing of this TCR beta chain was carried out in a study of shared clonotypes between healthy human individuals. The wider study: CD4 naive and CD4 memory each took three plates per donor, while CD8 naive took two and CD8 memory one. Study-wide points: Generation probabilities of non-shared clonotypes were lower (relative to those shared by all four donors). Sampling used blood alone; tissue repertoires probably differ.

The table came from immunoSEQ multiplex PCR; TCRdb's copy has only in-frame clones and leaves some out. This sample yields hundreds of thousands of clones, of which 95% to 96% are seen a single time; less than 0.12% belongs to the top ten. The CDR3 sequence is 15 residues long. Germline V gene data show CDR1 as SNHLY and CDR2 as FYNNEI. V lost 4 bases, J lost 3 bases, and 4 bases stayed unmatched. Points on this clone: The antigen is unknown.

Naive CD8 cells, CD45RO-negative and positively selected for CCR7, excluded terminally differentiated effector memory CD45RA+ cells. The source of this sequence is a woman under 40 in good health. The gene calls are TRBV2 and TRBJ1-1; 11 nucleotides agree with TRBD1. Sequencing was carried out using naive CD8+ T cells sorted from blood. The CDR3 sequence is CASSAGQGAHTEAFF. CDR3 in DNA: TGTGCCAGCAGTGCCGGACAGGGGGCCCACACTGAAGCTTTCTTT.